This T cell receptor (beta chain) appears in the sequencing data of a study of T-cell memory formation after mild COVID-19. TCRdb called the 5' RACE reads again in MiXCR, with one record for every CDR3 protein. The sample contains roughly 600,000 distinct CDR3 sequences, approximately 19% of which appear only once. Germline V gives CDR1 SEHNR, CDR2 FQNEAQ (reference sequence). The CDR3 has 15 residues. V lost 5 bases and J lost 0, with 11 bases in between. The chain combines TRBV7-9 with TRBJ2-1; D might be TRBD2 (6 bases). The sequence came from an adult woman who had mild COVID-19 (a few samples of this study predate the infection). Cell type and time point are not known. Sequenced: PBMCs or a T cell subset sorted from them (not recorded which). The CDR3 bases are TGTGCCAGCAGCCGCGGCGGGAACTCCTACAATGAGCAGTTCTTC. Translated: CASSRGGNSYNEQFF.